One sample yielded the 27 T cell receptor beta chains listed below, sequenced in a study of metastatic and nonmetastatic thyroid tumors. TCRdb reanalyzed the PCR reads via MiXCR. The sample gives some 86,000 clones, about 12% of which show up once; approximately 8.8% is in the top ten. Thyroid surgery took place with no prior treatment in any patient. What was sequenced was tumor tissue. All receptors come from a female donor with papillary thyroid cancer or a benign thyroid nodule (not recorded which). Some clones in this sample may be carry-over from other donors' samples.

This clone showed up many times. The identical CDR3 is also encoded by other nucleotide sequences in the sample. J is TRBJ1-1 and V is TRBV29-1; the D gene is possibly TRBD1 (5 bases). V lost 3 bases, J lost 1 base, and 9 bases lay in between. The germline CDR1 and CDR2 sequences are SQVTM and ANQGSEA. The CDR3 is 13 residues long. In nucleotides, the CDR3 is TGCAGCGTTGACCGGGGGGGGAACACTGAAGCTTTCTTT. Translated: CSVDRGGNTEAFF.

With regard to this clone: A single base separates this from a much larger clone, so it may be a read error. Other DNA sequences in this specimen translate into the identical CDR3. V and J are TRBV28 and TRBJ1-1; D call uncertain. Deletions cut 7 bases from V and 4 bases from J, with 16 bases between. Germline V gives CDR1 MDHEN, CDR2 SYDVKM. The CDR3 is 14 amino acids. The CDR3 sequence: CASTLGVRGTEAFF. The CDR3 DNA sequence: TGTGCCAGCACCCTGGGCGTACGTGGCACTGAAGCTTTCTTT. Based on the CDR3 plus reference TRBV28 and TRBJ1-1, the full variable domain is DVKVTQSSRYLVKRTGEKVFLECVQDMDHENMFWYRQDPGLGLRLIYFSYDVKMKEKGDIPEGYSVSREKKERFSLILESASTNQTSMYLCASTLGVRGTEAFFGQGTRLTVV.

On this clone: A clone one base away is much larger, so this may be a read error. Other DNA sequences in this sample translate to the same CDR3. This CDR3 reads CASRTDRARAYNEQFF. The CDR3 nucleotides are TGTGCCAGCAGGACCGACAGGGCGCGTGCCTACAATGAGCAGTTCTTC. This rearrangement joins TRBV12-3 or TRBV12-4 to TRBJ2-1; 7 bases align to TRBD1. V gave up 6 bases and J gave up 2 bases; unmatched junction bases: 10. CDR3 length: 16 amino acids.

Ten or more counts support this clone. The chain is built from TRBV11-2 and TRBJ2-7; TRBD2 matches 7 bases. The CDR3 consists of 14 residues. The V and J ends lost 1 base and 4 bases, in that order; junction bases with no gene match: 4. Germline V gives CDR1 SGHAT, CDR2 FQNNGV. The CDR3 coding sequence is TGTGCCAGCAGCTTAGGCGGGAGTAAGTACGAGCAGTACTTC. This gives the protein CASSLGGSKYEQYF.

At least ten counts were recorded for this clone. J is TRBJ1-6 and V is TRBV28; D ambiguous. V lost 6 bases and J 7 bases, leaving 10 bases between the germline ends. The germline V gene encodes CDR1 MDHEN and CDR2 SYDVKM. There are 13 residues in the CDR3. The CDR3 region has the DNA TGTGCCAGCAGCCTCGAACTGAATTCACCCCTCCACTTT. It yields the protein CASSLELNSPLHF.

Worth noting for this clone: A much larger clone lies a single base off, so this may be a read error. The chain carries TRBV11-3 and TRBJ2-7; D gene ambiguous. Trimming left V 1 base short and J 0 bases short, with 7 bases between. CDR1 SGHNT and CDR2 YENEEA come from the germline V gene. The CDR3 runs 14 residues. CDR3 DNA sequence: TGTGCCAGCAGCTTAGGGCAGATCTCCTACGAGCAGTACTTC. It yields the protein CASSLGQISYEQYF.

This clone was seen at least ten times. The chain joins TRBV19 to TRBJ2-7; 9 nucleotides match TRBD2. The CDR3 sequence is 14 residues long. Losses at the gene ends were 7 bases for V and 5 bases for J; bases not matched to a gene: 9. CDR1 and CDR2 (germline): LNHDA, SQIVND (reference sequence). For the CDR3, the DNA is TGTGCCAGTACCCCCCCGGGACTAGCAAACGAGCAGTACTTC. As protein: CASTPPGLANEQYF.

This clone was detected many times. The V call is TRBV19, the J call TRBJ2-1; 7 bases are a match to TRBD2. V trimming: 5 bases; J trimming: 6 bases; junction bases outside the gene matches: 10. Germline assignment: CDR1 LNHDA and CDR2 SQIVND (reference sequence). The CDR3 loop spans 15 amino acids. The CDR3 nucleotides read TGTGCCAGTAGTGGCTGGGACTACGGGGTCAATGAGCAGTTCTTC. It yields the protein CASSGWDYGVNEQFF. The whole variable domain, filled in from reference TRBV19 and TRBJ2-1, reads DGGITQSPKYLFRKEGQNVTLSCEQNLNHDAMYWYRQDPGQGLRLIYYSQIVNDFQKGDIAEGYSVSREKKESFPLTVTSAQKNPTAFYLCASSGWDYGVNEQFFGPGTRLTVL.

In this sample, this clone is medium-sized. J is TRBJ2-2 and V is TRBV4-1; 9 nucleotides agree with TRBD2. CDR3 length: 15 residues. In germline, CDR1 is MGHRA, CDR2 YSYEKL. V trimming: 6 bases; J trimming: 5 bases; junction bases outside the gene matches: 7. The CDR3 DNA sequence: TGCGCCAGCAGACCTGGGGGACTAGCAACCGGGGAGCTGTTTTTT. It encodes CASRPGGLATGELFF.

This clone has a handful of counts. V is TRBV27 and J is TRBJ1-6; 7 nucleotides match TRBD1. Trimming cost V 7 bases and J 10 bases; bases outside gene matches: 7. The CDR3 is 13 residues long. Germline assignment: CDR1 MNHEY and CDR2 SMNVEV (reference sequence). The CDR3 loop reads CASTRGRGSPLHF. The CDR3 nucleotides read TGTGCCAGCACCAGGGGGAGAGGATCACCCCTCCACTTT.

This clone was detected ten times or more. The chain is built from TRBV20-1 and TRBJ2-7, with D perhaps matching TRBD2 (5 bases). This CDR3 spans 12 amino acids. Germline V gene data show CDR1 as DFQATT and CDR2 as SNEGSKA (reference sequence). With 2 bases removed from V and 3 bases from J, the gap between germline ends came to 8 bases. CDR3 in amino acids: CSARKRGYEQYF. The CDR3 DNA is TGCAGTGCTAGAAAACGGGGCTACGAGCAGTACTTC.

In this sample, this clone turned up many times. The V call is TRBV11-3, the J call TRBJ1-2; D remains unclear. The CDR3 spans 13 residues. Trimming shortened V by 1 base and J by 4 bases, and 7 bases separated the two germline ends. Germline CDR1 SGHNT, CDR2 YENEEA. CDR3 in amino acids: CASSLGASYGYTF. CDR3 sequence (DNA): TGTGCCAGCAGCTTAGGGGCCAGCTATGGCTACACCTTC.

This clone was seen ten or more times. This chain joins TRBV7-8 and TRBJ1-1; no reliable D call. The V gene lost 1 base and the J gene lost 0 bases, with 3 bases spanning the gap. The germline V gene has CDR1 SGHVS and CDR2 FQNEAQ. The CDR3 extends over 13 amino acids. In DNA, the CDR3 is TGTGCCAGCAGCTTAGACATGAACACTGAAGCTTTCTTT. Translating it yields CASSLDMNTEAFF.

This clone was counted ten times or more. The chain recombines TRBV28 with TRBJ2-2; D might be TRBD1 (6 bases). The CDR3 is 14 amino acids. Trimming stripped 7 bases from V and 3 bases from J, with 12 bases between. The germline CDR1 and CDR2 sequences are MDHEN and SYDVKM. CDR3 loop: CASIRGGDTGELFF. CDR3 bases: TGTGCCAGCATCAGAGGGGGTGACACCGGGGAGCTGTTTTTT.

V is TRBV2 and J is TRBJ2-3, with a weak D call TRBD1 (5 bases). The V end was cut by 2 bases, the J end by 0 bases, with 15 bases between. The CDR3 covers 17 residues. The V gene's germline CDR1 is SNHLY and CDR2 FYNNEI. DNA of the CDR3: TGTGCCAGCAGTGAACGGCAGGGCATAACTAGCACAGATACGCAGTATTTT. This translates into CASSERQGITSTDTQYF.

There are many counts of this clone. This sequence joins TRBV11-3 and TRBJ2-2; a possible D gene is TRBD1 (6 bases). Trimming pared 7 bases from V and 7 bases from J, leaving 19 bases between. The CDR3 totals 15 residues. Germline V lookup: CDR1 SGHNT, CDR2 YENEEA. CDR3 protein: CASTLRWGQIGELFF. CDR3 coding DNA: TGTGCCAGCACCCTCCGATGGGGGCAAATCGGGGAGCTGTTTTTT.

This clone was counted many times. CDR3 nucleotides: TGTGCCAGCAGTTACTCCCCCCTACCTTCACGTTCTGGAAACACCATATATTTT. Its protein product is CASSYSPLPSRSGNTIYF. V is TRBV6-5 and J is TRBJ1-3; D call uncertain. The CDR3 contains 18 residues. The V end was cut by 0 bases, the J end by 1 base, with 16 bases between. Germline values: CDR1 MNHEY, CDR2 SVGAGI.

The J gene is TRBJ1-1, the V gene TRBV6-2 or TRBV6-3; a possible D gene is TRBD1 (5 bases). This CDR3 has 12 residues. The V gene lost 2 bases and the J gene lost 10 bases, with 11 bases spanning the gap. Germline V gene lookup returns CDR1 MNHEY and CDR2 SVGEGT. The CDR3 nucleotides are TGTGCCAGCAGTTACGGGGGGGGGTCAGCTTTCTTT. Translating it yields CASSYGGGSAFF.

The chain employs TRBV4-2 and TRBJ2-1; unclear D gene. Trimming cost V 1 base and J 3 bases, with 4 bases left between them. Germline CDR1 reads LGHNA; CDR2 reads YNFKEQ. This CDR3 region has 13 residues. In DNA form, the CDR3 reads TGTGCCAGCAGCCAAGCAGGCTACAATGAGCAGTTCTTC. Amino acid sequence: CASSQAGYNEQFF.

On this clone: This may stem from a read error, because a much larger clone lies one nucleotide away. This chain connects TRBV11-3 to TRBJ2-6, with D uncertain. This CDR3 comprises 15 residues. Germline-derived CDR1 and CDR2 are SGHNT and YENEEA. V was clipped by 1 base and J by 0 bases, with 4 bases between them. The CDR3, as DNA: TGTGCCAGCAGCTTAGGGATCTCTGGGGCCAACGTCCTGACTTTC. Translated: CASSLGISGANVLTF. The full variable domain, its missing parts supplied by reference TRBV11-3 and TRBJ2-6, is EAGVVQSPRYKIIEKKQPVAFWCNPISGHNTLYWYLQNLGQGPELLIRYENEEAVDDSQLPKDRFSAERLKGVDSTLKIQPAELGDSAVYLCASSLGISGANVLTFGAGSRLTVL.

The sample holds many counts of this clone. The V call is TRBV6-1, the J call TRBJ2-1; the D gene is possibly TRBD1 (5 bases). The length of the CDR3 is 12 residues. CDR1 is MNHNS and CDR2 is SASEGT in the germline V gene. Trimming took 7 bases from V and 3 from J, leaving 7 bases between them. This CDR3 reads CASKTGYNEQFF. The CDR3 region has the DNA TGTGCCAGCAAAACAGGCTACAATGAGCAGTTCTTC.

This clone showed up many times. This chain joins TRBV30 and TRBJ1-3; 7 bases match TRBD1. The length of the CDR3 is 14 residues. Germline CDR1 reads GTSNPN; CDR2 reads SVGIG (reference sequence). V gave up 4 bases and J gave up 1 base; unmatched junction bases: 4. The CDR3 region has the DNA TGTGCCTGGATTCGGACAGGTTCTGGAAACACCATATATTTT. Its translation is CAWIRTGSGNTIYF.

This clone was recorded many times. The rearrangement uses TRBV28 and TRBJ1-3; D ambiguous. V lost 3 bases, J lost 0 bases, and 9 bases lay in between. There are 15 residues in the CDR3. Germline CDR1 MDHEN, CDR2 SYDVKM. The CDR3 nucleotides are TGTGCCAGCAGTTTCAGTGTCCTCTCTGGAAACACCATATATTTT. Translation: CASSFSVLSGNTIYF.

V usage is TRBV20-1 and J usage is TRBJ2-7; no clear D gene. Deletions cut 5 bases from V and 0 bases from J, with 5 bases between. The CDR3 spans 11 residues. CDR1 and CDR2 (germline): DFQATT, SNEGSKA (reference sequence). The CDR3 region has the DNA TGCAGTGCTTATAACTCCTACGAGCAGTACTTC. Its translation is CSAYNSYEQYF.

The CDR3 loop reads CASISTRYNEQFF. CDR3 nucleotides: TGTGCCAGCATCTCCACGCGGTACAATGAGCAGTTCTTC. The chain uses TRBV7-3 and TRBJ2-1, with D unclear. The CDR3 is 13 residues long. V shed 7 bases and J shed 4 bases, with 11 bases lying between them. Germline-derived CDR1 and CDR2 are SGHTA and FQGTGA.

A word on this clone: A clone one base away is much larger, so this may be a read error. The chain links TRBV9 to TRBJ2-7; unclear D gene. V lost 6 bases and J 0 bases, leaving 10 bases between the germline ends. Germline values: CDR1 SGDLS, CDR2 YYNGEE. CDR3 length equals 13 residues. The CDR3 reads CASNTVNSYEQYF. The CDR3 region has the DNA TGTGCCAGCAACACCGTGAACTCCTACGAGCAGTACTTC.

The chain combines TRBV5-5 with TRBJ1-2; D might be TRBD1 (5 bases). The CDR3 covers 13 residues. The V and J ends lost 3 bases and 3 bases respectively, with 9 bases between them. Germline CDR1 reads SGHKS; CDR2 reads YYEKEE (reference sequence). Written as DNA, the CDR3 is TGTGCCAGCAGCTCCCCGACAGACTATGGCTACACCTTC. This sequence encodes CASSSPTDYGYTF.